Detailed here is one T cell receptor (beta chain). This record comes from a study of shared clonotypes between healthy human individuals. CDR3 length equals 15 residues. The germline gives CDR1 MNHNS, CDR2 SASEGT. V was shortened by 4 bases and J by 6 bases, with 15 bases between the two germline ends. Data came from immunoSEQ multiplex PCR; TCRdb stores just in-frame clones and leaves some out. The sample has approximately 1.4 million clones; 95% to 99% are singletons. The sequence came from a man between 25 and 39 years old in good health. The sample consisted of naive CD4+ T cells sorted from blood. Described subset: CD45RA+ positively selected. The chain couples TRBV6-1 to TRBJ2-2; tentative D call: TRBD1 (6 bases). Here the CDR3 reads CASSARTVRAGELFF. The CDR3 DNA is TGTGCCAGCAGTGCCAGGACAGTAAGGGCCGGGGAGCTGTTTTTT.